The entry below gives a single T cell receptor (beta chain) sequence along with its context. This sample is part of a study of blood T cell repertoires in COVID-19. The wider study: From the United States, Italy and Spain came samples of acute and convalescent COVID-19. Sources were T cells, B-cell-depleted T cells, or PBMCs; the material itself was cDNA or gDNA.

There are 16 residues in the CDR3. The ends were cut back, 5 bases at V and 6 bases at J, with 22 bases in the middle. The germline gives CDR1 KGHSH, CDR2 LQKENI. In the study's own analysis: Nucleated cell counts were estimated from reference gene primer amplification. The method was immunoSEQ multiplex PCR; TCRdb's version includes in-frame clones alone and lacks a portion of them. V, J and clone size derive from that table, while D and trimming were established from the DNA sequence. The sample shows about 200,000 clones, approximately 86% of them seen only once. This sequence was found in a man aged 55 to 70 with acute or convalescent COVID-19. This chain connects TRBV18 to TRBJ1-2; the D gene is possibly TRBD1 (5 bases). Sequenced: peripheral blood. CDR3 in DNA: TGTGCCAGCTCAACAACCGACAACGAATGGGGGGATGGCTACACCTTC. This gives the protein CASSTTDNEWGDGYTF.